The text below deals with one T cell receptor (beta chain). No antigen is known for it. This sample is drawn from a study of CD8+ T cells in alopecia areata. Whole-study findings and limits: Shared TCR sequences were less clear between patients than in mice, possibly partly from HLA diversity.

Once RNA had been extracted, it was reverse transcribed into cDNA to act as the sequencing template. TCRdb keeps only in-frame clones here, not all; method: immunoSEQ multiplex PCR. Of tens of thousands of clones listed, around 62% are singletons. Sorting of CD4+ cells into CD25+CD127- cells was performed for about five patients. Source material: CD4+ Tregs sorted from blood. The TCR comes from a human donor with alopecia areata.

DNA for the CDR3: TGTGCCAGCAGCAAGGTCTGGGGACTCCCTTACTACGAGCAGTACTTC. Amino acid sequence: CASSKVWGLPYYEQYF. V is TRBV21-1 and J is TRBJ2-7; the tabulated D call, TRBD2, remains unverified against the DNA. TRBV21-1 is described as a pseudogene. This CDR3 comprises 16 residues.